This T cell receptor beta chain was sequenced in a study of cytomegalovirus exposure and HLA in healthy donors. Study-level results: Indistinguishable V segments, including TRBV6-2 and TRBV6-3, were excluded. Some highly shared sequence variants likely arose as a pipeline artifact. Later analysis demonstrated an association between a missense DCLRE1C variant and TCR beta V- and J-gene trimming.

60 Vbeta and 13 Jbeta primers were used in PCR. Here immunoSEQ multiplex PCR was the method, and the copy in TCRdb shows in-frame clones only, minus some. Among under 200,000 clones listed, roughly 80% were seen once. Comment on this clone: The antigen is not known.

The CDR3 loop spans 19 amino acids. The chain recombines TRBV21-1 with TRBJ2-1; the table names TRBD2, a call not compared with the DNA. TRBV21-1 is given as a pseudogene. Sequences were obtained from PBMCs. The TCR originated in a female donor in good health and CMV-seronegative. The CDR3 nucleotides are TGTGCCAGCAGTTTCCGGTTGGGACTAGCGGGGGGCCTTTACAATGAGCAGTTCTTC. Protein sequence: CASSFRLGLAGGLYNEQFF.